Following are 20 T cell receptor beta chains from one sample sequenced in a study of T cells in Graves' hyperthyroidism and ophthalmopathy. It was RNA transcripts that yielded the amplified TCR beta CDR3 regions. An initial round of RT-PCR targeting the TCR CDR3 relied on the HTBI primer set. TCRdb analysed the multiplex PCR reads with MiXCR anew, one entry per CDR3 protein. The data contain hundreds of thousands of distinct CDR3 sequences, roughly 17% of them singletons. The sequenced sample was blood. Receptors originate from a woman in her twenties or thirties with Graves' hyperthyroidism.

DNA of the CDR3: TGTGCCAGCAGCTTAACGTTTACCGGGGAGCAGTTCTTC. Amino acids: CASSLTFTGEQFF. The V and J genes are TRBV7-3 and TRBJ2-1; no clear D. The germline V and J ends were trimmed by 0 bases and 10 bases, with 10 bases remaining between them. Germline loops: CDR1 SGHTA, CDR2 FQGTGA. CDR3 length equals 13 residues.

This clonotype was seen more than once but under ten times. CDR3 sequence: CASSTTGTVLLEQYF. The CDR3 coding sequence is TGTGCCAGCAGTACCACCGGGACAGTCCTTCTTGAGCAGTACTTC. The chain recombines TRBV6-1 with TRBJ2-7; TRBD1 aligns across 7 bases. Germline trimming cut 5 bases from V and 7 bases from J; bases unmatched to any gene: 14. Germline CDR1 is MNHNS and CDR2 is SASEGT. The CDR3 has 15 residues.

This clonotype was observed at least ten times. The chain uses TRBV12-3 or TRBV12-4 and TRBJ2-2, with D possibly called TRBD1 or TRBD2 (5 bases each). V shed 1 base and J shed 6 bases, with 12 bases lying between them. The CDR3 has 15 amino acids. The CDR3 is CASSLEGKRAGELFF. DNA for the CDR3: TGTGCCAGCAGTTTAGAGGGGAAGAGGGCCGGGGAGCTGTTTTTT.

The rearrangement links TRBV7-9 to TRBJ2-7, with D possibly being TRBD1 (6 bases). V lost 1 base and J 5 bases, leaving 9 bases between the germline ends. Germline-derived CDR1 and CDR2 are SEHNR and FQNEAQ (reference sequence). The CDR3 consists of 13 residues. The CDR3 region is CASSLGGQNEQYF. CDR3 bases: TGTGCCAGCAGCTTAGGGGGGCAGAACGAGCAGTACTTC.

This clonotype came up a few times. The chain uses TRBV7-8 and TRBJ2-7, with TRBD2 matching over 13 bases. The CDR3 is 16 amino acids. Germline assignment: CDR1 SGHVS and CDR2 FQNEAQ. Trimming removed 5 bases from V and 5 bases from J; junction bases left unmatched: 9. CDR3 nucleotides: TGTGCCAGCAGCCCCAGTCTCGGGACTAGCGGGAACGAGCAGTACTTC. This codes for CASSPSLGTSGNEQYF.

This clonotype was observed at least ten times. The CDR3 loop reads CASSQVKEQFF. In DNA form, the CDR3 reads TGTGCCAGCAGCCAAGTGAAGGAGCAGTTCTTC. The chain employs TRBV3-1 and TRBJ2-1; no definite D call. This CDR3 region has 11 residues. The V gene's germline CDR1 is LGHDT and CDR2 YNNKEL (reference sequence). V dropped 1 base and J dropped 10 bases, with 5 bases sitting between them.

This clonotype was observed at least ten times. The chain uses TRBV6-2 or TRBV6-3 and TRBJ2-5; tentatively, D is TRBD1 or TRBD2 (5 bases each). V lost 8 bases to trimming and J lost 5 bases, with 15 bases between them. Germline CDR1 MNHEY, CDR2 SVGEGT. CDR3 length equals 13 residues. The CDR3 region is CASRDPRTETQYF. CDR3 in DNA: TGTGCCAGCCGGGACCCCCGAACGGAGACCCAGTACTTC.

The chain is built from TRBV28 and TRBJ1-6; D unclear. Per the germline V gene, CDR1 is MDHEN and CDR2 is SYDVKM. With 4 bases removed from V and 7 bases from J, the gap between germline ends came to 8 bases. The CDR3 extends over 13 amino acids. The CDR3 DNA follows: TGTGCCAGCAGTTCCCGGTTGAATTCACCCCTCCACTTT. Translated: CASSSRLNSPLHF.

This clonotype was seen ten or more times. The J gene is TRBJ2-7, the V gene TRBV30; 7 nucleotides align to TRBD2. Trimming took 3 bases from V and 7 from J; bases not matched to a gene: 9. The CDR3 runs 13 residues. Germline CDR1 reads GTSNPN; CDR2 reads SVGIG (reference sequence). CDR3 region: CAWSDRLAGEQYF. As DNA, the CDR3 is TGTGCCTGGAGCGACCGACTAGCCGGGGAGCAGTACTTC.

The J gene is TRBJ1-1, the V gene TRBV5-1; D not certain. V shed 4 bases and J shed 0 bases, with 10 bases lying between them. Germline V gives CDR1 SGHRS, CDR2 YFSETQ. This CDR3 contains 14 residues. CDR3 nucleotides: TGCGCCAGCAGCCCGACCCGGATGAACACTGAAGCTTTCTTT. Residues: CASSPTRMNTEAFF. The entire variable domain, with the rest obtained from reference TRBV5-1 and TRBJ1-1, is as follows: KAGVTQTPRYLIKTRGQQVTLSCSPISGHRSVSWYQQTPGQGLQFLFEYFSETQRNKGNFPGRFSGRQFSNSRSEMNVSTLELGDSALYLCASSPTRMNTEAFFGQGTRLTVV.

This rearrangement joins TRBV28 to TRBJ2-7; the match to TRBD1 covers 9 bases. From germline, CDR1 is MDHEN and CDR2 SYDVKM. The CDR3 is 14 amino acids. With 8 bases clipped from V and 5 bases from J, the junction kept 10 bases outside the gene matches. CDR3 protein: CASCAGTGRNEQYF. The CDR3 DNA sequence: TGTGCCAGCTGCGCCGGGACAGGGAGGAACGAGCAGTACTTC.

The V gene is TRBV28, the J gene TRBJ1-4; 9 nucleotides match TRBD1. Looked up from germline, CDR1 is MDHEN and CDR2 is SYDVKM. The CDR3 length is 14 residues. V gave up 5 bases and J gave up 8 bases; unmatched junction bases: 6. CDR3 residues: CASSMDRGSEKLFF. In DNA form, the CDR3 reads TGTGCCAGCAGTATGGACAGGGGAAGCGAAAAACTGTTTTTT.

This clonotype showed up just a few times. The rearrangement links TRBV28 to TRBJ1-5, with 7 nucleotides matching TRBD1. The germline V gene encodes CDR1 MDHEN and CDR2 SYDVKM. This CDR3 has 16 amino acids. The V and J ends lost 7 bases and 4 bases, in that order; junction bases with no gene match: 13. CDR3 DNA sequence: TGTGCCAGCATCGTACAGGGCAGGGGGGGGAATCAGCCCCAGCATTTT. Protein: CASIVQGRGGNQPQHF.

This clonotype was observed many times. V and J are TRBV6-1 and TRBJ2-7; D is possibly TRBD1 (7 bases). CDR3 length: 15 residues. The V and J ends lost 5 bases and 3 bases respectively, with 17 bases between them. CDR1 and CDR2 (germline): MNHNS, SASEGT. The CDR3 is CASSPFRGARYEQYF. The CDR3 DNA follows: TGTGCCAGCAGTCCATTCAGGGGGGCTCGCTACGAGCAGTACTTC.

This clonotype was counted ten times or more. This rearrangement joins TRBV2 to TRBJ2-1, with 10 nucleotides matching TRBD2. The CDR3 extends over 14 amino acids. With 11 bases clipped from V and 5 bases from J, the junction kept 9 bases outside the gene matches. Germline lookup yields CDR1 SNHLY and CDR2 FYNNEI. The CDR3 here is CASSPSGSHNEQFF. The CDR3 region has the DNA TGTGCCTCAAGCCCTAGCGGGAGCCACAATGAGCAGTTCTTC.

This chain joins TRBV29-1 and TRBJ2-7; possible D gene TRBD1, 5 bases. V shed 7 bases and J shed 5 bases, with 12 bases lying between them. Germline V gene sequence: CDR1 SQVTM, CDR2 ANQGSEA. The CDR3 extends over 11 amino acids. Here the CDR3 reads CSGARAHEQYF. CDR3 nucleotide sequence: TGCAGCGGTGCCAGGGCCCACGAGCAGTACTTC.

The chain uses TRBV20-1 and TRBJ2-7; 9 bases line up with TRBD1. The V gene end was trimmed by 5 bases and the J gene end by 6 bases; junction bases not matched to a gene: 11. CDR1 is DFQATT and CDR2 is SNEGSKA in the germline V gene (reference sequence). The CDR3 spans 14 residues. The CDR3 nucleotides read TGCAGTGCTCTTCCGGGACAGGGTAGTTTCGAGCAGTACTTC. It is translated as CSALPGQGSFEQYF.

There are many counts of this clonotype. The rearrangement links TRBV12-3 or TRBV12-4 to TRBJ2-3, with a possible D match to TRBD2 (7 bases). V was clipped by 7 bases and J by 2 bases, with 19 bases between them. The CDR3 sequence is 16 residues long. CDR3 DNA: TGTGCCAGCACCCTAGGTTGGGGGGGGGCCACAGATACGCAGTATTTT. This translates into CASTLGWGGATDTQYF.

Ten or more counts support this clonotype. The chain employs TRBV18 and TRBJ1-5; D perhaps matches TRBD1 (5 bases). Trimming took off 3 bases at V and 7 bases at J, with 13 bases between the two ends. The CDR3 has 14 residues. Germline assignment: CDR1 KGHSH and CDR2 LQKENI. DNA of the CDR3: TGTGCCAGCTCACCCGGGGGTCCCAGGCAGCCCCAGCATTTT. Protein: CASSPGGPRQPQHF.

This clonotype has a handful of counts. The chain couples TRBV10-3 to TRBJ2-3; no clear D. This CDR3 spans 16 amino acids. Trimming left V 6 bases short and J 3 bases short, with 19 bases between. Germline assignment: CDR1 ENHRY and CDR2 SYGVKD. The chain's CDR3 is CAIRAHPGLGTDTQYF. CDR3 in DNA: TGTGCCATCAGGGCCCACCCGGGTCTCGGGACAGATACGCAGTATTTT.